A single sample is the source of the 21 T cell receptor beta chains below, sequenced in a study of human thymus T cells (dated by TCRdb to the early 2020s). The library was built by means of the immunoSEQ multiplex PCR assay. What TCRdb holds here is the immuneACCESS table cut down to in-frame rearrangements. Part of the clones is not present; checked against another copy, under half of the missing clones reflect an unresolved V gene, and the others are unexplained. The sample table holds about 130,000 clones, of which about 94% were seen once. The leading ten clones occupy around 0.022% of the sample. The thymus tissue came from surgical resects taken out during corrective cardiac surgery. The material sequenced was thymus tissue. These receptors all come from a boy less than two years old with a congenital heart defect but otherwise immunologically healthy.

The CDR3 is CASSRQGSGGPDTQYF. The CDR3 DNA reads TGTGCCAGCAGCCGCCAGGGTAGCGGGGGGCCAGATACGCAGTATTTT. V and J are TRBV4-2 and TRBJ2-3; the match to TRBD2 covers 10 bases. Germline lookup yields CDR1 LGHNA and CDR2 YNFKEQ. V lost 4 bases, J lost 4 bases, and 8 bases stayed unmatched. This CDR3 has 16 amino acids.

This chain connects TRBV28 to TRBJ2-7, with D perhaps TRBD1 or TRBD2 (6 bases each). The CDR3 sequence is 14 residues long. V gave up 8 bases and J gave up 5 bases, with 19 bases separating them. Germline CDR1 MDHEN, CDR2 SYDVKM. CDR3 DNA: TGTGCCAGCCATGTGAAAGGGGGGTGGAACGAGCAGTACTTC. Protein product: CASHVKGGWNEQYF.

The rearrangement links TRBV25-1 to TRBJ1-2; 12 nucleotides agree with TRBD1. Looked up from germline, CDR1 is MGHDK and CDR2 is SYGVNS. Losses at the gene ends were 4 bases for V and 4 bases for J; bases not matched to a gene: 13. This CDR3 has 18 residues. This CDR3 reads CASSGVGTGGARGYGYTF. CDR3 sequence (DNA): TGTGCCAGCAGTGGCGTGGGGACAGGGGGCGCCAGGGGCTATGGCTACACCTTC.

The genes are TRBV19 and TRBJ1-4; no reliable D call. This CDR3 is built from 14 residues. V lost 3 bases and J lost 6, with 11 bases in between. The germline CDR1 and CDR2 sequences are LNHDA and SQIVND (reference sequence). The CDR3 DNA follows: TGTGCCAGTAGTATGTACACCGTCGATGAAAAACTGTTTTTT. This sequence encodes CASSMYTVDEKLFF.

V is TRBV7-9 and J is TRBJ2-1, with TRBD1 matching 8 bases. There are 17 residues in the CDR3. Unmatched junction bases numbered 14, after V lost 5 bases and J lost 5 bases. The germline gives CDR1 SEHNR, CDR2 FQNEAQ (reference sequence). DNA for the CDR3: TGTGCCAGCAGCCAGGGGGCCTCTTCGGGACGCCACAATGAGCAGTTCTTC. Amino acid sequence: CASSQGASSGRHNEQFF. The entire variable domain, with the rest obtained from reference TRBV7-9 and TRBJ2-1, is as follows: DTGVSQNPRHKITKRGQNVTFRCDPISEHNRLYWYRQTLGQGPEFLTYFQNEAQLEKSRLLSDRFSAERPKGSFSTLEIQRTEQGDSAMYLCASSQGASSGRHNEQFFGPGTRLTVL.

Here the CDR3 reads CASGLSKGRGNQPQHF. CDR3 nucleotide sequence: TGTGCTAGTGGTTTGTCCAAGGGTAGGGGGAATCAGCCCCAGCATTTT. This rearrangement joins TRBV12-5 to TRBJ1-5, with D possibly being TRBD1 (6 bases). CDR3 length: 16 amino acids. CDR1 is LGHNT, CDR2 FRNRAP, per germline. V dropped 2 bases and J dropped 4 bases, with 15 bases sitting between them.

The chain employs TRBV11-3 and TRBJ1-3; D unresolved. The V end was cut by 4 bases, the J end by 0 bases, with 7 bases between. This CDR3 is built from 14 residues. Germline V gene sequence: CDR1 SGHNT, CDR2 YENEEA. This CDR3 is CASSSPPSGNTIYF. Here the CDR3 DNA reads TGTGCCAGCAGCTCCCCCCCCTCTGGAAACACCATATATTTT.

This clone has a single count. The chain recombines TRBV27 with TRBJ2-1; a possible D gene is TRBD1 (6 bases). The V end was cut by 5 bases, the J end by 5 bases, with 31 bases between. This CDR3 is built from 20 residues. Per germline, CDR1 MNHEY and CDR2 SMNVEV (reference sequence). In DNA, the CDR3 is TGTGCCAGCAGTCTGAAATTTACGGATGGTTGGGGGCCATTACACAATGAGCAGTTCTTC. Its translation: CASSLKFTDGWGPLHNEQFF.

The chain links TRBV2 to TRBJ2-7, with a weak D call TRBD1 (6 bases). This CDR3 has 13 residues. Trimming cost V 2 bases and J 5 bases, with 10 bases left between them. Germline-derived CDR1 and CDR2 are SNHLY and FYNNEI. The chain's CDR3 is CASSEYRTDEQYF. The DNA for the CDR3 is TGTGCCAGCAGTGAATATCGGACAGACGAGCAGTACTTC.

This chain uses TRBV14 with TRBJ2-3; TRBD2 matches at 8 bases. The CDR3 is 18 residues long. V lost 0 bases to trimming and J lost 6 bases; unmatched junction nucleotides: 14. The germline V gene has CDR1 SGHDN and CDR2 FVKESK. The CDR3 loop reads CASSQDRVSGAAGDTQYF. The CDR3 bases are TGTGCCAGCAGCCAAGATCGGGTTAGCGGGGCCGCGGGGGATACGCAGTATTTT.

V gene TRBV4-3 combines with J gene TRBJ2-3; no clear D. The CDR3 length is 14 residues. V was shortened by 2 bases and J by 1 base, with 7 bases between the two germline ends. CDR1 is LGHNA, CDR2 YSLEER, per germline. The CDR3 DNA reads TGCGCCAGCAGCCAAAGGTATGGCACAGATACGCAGTATTTT. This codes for CASSQRYGTDTQYF.

In DNA, the CDR3 is TGTGCCAGCAGCCTACTAGGGGGCCCCAAAAACATTCAGTACTTC. Protein: CASSLLGGPKNIQYF. This rearrangement joins TRBV28 to TRBJ2-4; the match to TRBD1 covers 7 bases. Germline CDR1 reads MDHEN; CDR2 reads SYDVKM. The CDR3 has 15 residues. V was pared by 6 bases and J by 2 bases, with 7 bases of the junction left unmatched. The variable domain in full, with the rest retrieved from reference TRBV28 and TRBJ2-4, is DVKVTQSSRYLVKRTGEKVFLECVQDMDHENMFWYRQDPGLGLRLIYFSYDVKMKEKGDIPEGYSVSREKKERFSLILESASTNQTSMYLCASSLLGGPKNIQYFGAGTRLSVL.

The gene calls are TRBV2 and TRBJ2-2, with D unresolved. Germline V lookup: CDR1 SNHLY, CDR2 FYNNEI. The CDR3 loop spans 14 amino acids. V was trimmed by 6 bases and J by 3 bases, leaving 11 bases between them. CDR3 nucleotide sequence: TGTGCCAGCAGCCTGGTGTTAGACACCGGGGAGCTGTTTTTT. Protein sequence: CASSLVLDTGELFF.

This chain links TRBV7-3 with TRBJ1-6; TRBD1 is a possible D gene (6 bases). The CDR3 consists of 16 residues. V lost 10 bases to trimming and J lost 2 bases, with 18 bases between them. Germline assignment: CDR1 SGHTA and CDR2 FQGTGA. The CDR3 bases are TGTGCCACTAAGGATTCGACAGGTCCCTATAATTCACCCCTCCACTTT. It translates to CATKDSTGPYNSPLHF.

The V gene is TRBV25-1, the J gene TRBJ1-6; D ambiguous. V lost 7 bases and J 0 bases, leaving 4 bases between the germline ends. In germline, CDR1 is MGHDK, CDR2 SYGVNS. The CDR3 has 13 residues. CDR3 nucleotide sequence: TGTGCCAGCACCGGCTCCTATAATTCACCCCTCCACTTT. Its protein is CASTGSYNSPLHF.

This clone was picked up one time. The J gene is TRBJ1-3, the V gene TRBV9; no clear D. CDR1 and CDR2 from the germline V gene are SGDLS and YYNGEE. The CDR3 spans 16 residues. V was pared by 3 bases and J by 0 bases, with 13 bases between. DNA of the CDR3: TGTGCCAGCAGCGCGAACGAGGGTGGCTCTGGAAACACCATATATTTT. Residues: CASSANEGGSGNTIYF.

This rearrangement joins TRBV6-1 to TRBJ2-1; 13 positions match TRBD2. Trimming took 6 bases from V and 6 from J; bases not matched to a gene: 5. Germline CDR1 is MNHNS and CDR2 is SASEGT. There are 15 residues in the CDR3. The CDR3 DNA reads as TGTGCCAGCAGCGGAAGACTAGCGGGGGGCAATGAGCAGTTCTTC. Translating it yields CASSGRLAGGNEQFF.

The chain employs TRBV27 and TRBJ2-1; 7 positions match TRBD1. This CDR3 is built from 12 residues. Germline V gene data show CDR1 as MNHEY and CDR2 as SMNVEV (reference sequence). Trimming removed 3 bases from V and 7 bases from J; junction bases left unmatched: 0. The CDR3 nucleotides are TGTGCCAGCAGTTTCAGGGGGAATGAGCAGTTCTTC. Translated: CASSFRGNEQFF.

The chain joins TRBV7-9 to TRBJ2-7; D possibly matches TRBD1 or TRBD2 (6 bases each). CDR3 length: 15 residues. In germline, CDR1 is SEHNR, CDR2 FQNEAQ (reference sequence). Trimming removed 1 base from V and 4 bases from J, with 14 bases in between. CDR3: CASSLVSGAWYEQYF. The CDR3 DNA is TGTGCCAGCAGCTTAGTGTCGGGGGCCTGGTACGAGCAGTACTTC.

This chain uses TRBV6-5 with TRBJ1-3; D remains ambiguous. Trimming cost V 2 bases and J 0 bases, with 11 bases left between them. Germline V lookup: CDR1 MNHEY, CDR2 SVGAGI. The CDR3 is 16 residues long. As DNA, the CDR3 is TGTGCCAGCAGTTACGGGCGCCAAAGCTCTGGAAACACCATATATTTT. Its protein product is CASSYGRQSSGNTIYF.

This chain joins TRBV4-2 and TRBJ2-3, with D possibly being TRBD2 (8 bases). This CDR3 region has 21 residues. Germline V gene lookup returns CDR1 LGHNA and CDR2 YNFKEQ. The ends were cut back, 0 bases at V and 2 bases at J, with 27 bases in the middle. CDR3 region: CASSQDLLIGGGGRPTDTQYF. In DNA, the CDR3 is TGTGCCAGCAGCCAAGATTTGTTGATAGGGGGCGGGGGGCGTCCCACAGATACGCAGTATTTT.